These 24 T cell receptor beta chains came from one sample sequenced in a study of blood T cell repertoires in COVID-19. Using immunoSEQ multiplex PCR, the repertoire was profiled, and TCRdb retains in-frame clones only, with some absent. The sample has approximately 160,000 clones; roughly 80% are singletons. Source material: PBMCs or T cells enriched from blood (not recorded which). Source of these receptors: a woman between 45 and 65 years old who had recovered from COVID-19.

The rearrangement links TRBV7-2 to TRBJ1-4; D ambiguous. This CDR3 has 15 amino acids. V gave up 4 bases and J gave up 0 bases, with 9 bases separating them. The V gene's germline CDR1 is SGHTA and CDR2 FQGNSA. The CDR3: CASSSRVATNEKLFF. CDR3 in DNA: TGTGCCAGCAGCTCCCGAGTAGCAACTAATGAAAAACTGTTTTTT.

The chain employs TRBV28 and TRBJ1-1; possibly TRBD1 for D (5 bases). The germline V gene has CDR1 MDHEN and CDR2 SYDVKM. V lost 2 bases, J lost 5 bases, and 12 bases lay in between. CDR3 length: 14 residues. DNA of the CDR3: TGTGCCAGCAGTTTAATCCGGTCAGGGACTGAAGCTTTCTTT. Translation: CASSLIRSGTEAFF. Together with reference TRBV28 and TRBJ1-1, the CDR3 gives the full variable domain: DVKVTQSSRYLVKRTGEKVFLECVQDMDHENMFWYRQDPGLGLRLIYFSYDVKMKEKGDIPEGYSVSREKKERFSLILESASTNQTSMYLCASSLIRSGTEAFFGQGTRLTVV.

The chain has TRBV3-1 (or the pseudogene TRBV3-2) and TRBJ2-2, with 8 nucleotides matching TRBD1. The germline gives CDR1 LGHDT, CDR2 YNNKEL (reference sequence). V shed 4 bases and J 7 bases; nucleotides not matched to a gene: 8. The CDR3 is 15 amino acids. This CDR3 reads CASSPTGQASGELFF. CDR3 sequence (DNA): TGTGCCAGCAGCCCAACGGGACAGGCAAGCGGGGAGCTGTTTTTT.

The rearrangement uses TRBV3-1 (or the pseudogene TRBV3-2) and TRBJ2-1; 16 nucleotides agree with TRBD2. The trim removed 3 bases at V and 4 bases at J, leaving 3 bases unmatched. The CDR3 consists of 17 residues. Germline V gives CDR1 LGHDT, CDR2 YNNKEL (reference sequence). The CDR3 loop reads CASSQGTSGGVYNEQFF. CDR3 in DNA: TGTGCCAGCAGCCAGGGGACTAGCGGGGGGGTATACAATGAGCAGTTCTTC.

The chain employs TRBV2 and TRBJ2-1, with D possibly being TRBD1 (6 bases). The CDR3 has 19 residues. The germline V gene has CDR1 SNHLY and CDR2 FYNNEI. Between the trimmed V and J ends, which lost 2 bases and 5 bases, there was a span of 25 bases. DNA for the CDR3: TGTGCCAGCAGTGAAACAATGTCGATATCTGGGACACAACACAATGAGCAGTTCTTC. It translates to CASSETMSISGTQHNEQFF.

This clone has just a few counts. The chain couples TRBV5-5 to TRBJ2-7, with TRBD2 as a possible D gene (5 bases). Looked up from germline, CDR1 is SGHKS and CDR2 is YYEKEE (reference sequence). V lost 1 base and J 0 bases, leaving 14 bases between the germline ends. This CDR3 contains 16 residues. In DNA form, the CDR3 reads TGTGCCAGCAGCTTGCAAGGAGGACCCGGCTCCTACGAGCAGTACGTC. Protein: CASSLQGGPGSYEQYV.

The CDR3 loop reads CASSVSGMAPGEQFF. In DNA form, the CDR3 reads TGTGCCAGCAGTGTTTCGGGGATGGCGCCGGGTGAGCAGTTCTTC. V usage is TRBV2 and J usage is TRBJ2-1; tentative D call: TRBD2 (5 bases). CDR1 is SNHLY, CDR2 FYNNEI, per germline. V lost 4 bases and J lost 9, with 19 bases in between. The CDR3 spans 15 residues.

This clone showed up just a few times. The CDR3 here is CASKEGRGGNQPQHF. The CDR3 coding sequence is TGTGCCAGCAAGGAGGGCAGGGGGGGCAATCAGCCCCAGCATTTT. The chain recombines TRBV2 with TRBJ1-5; 7 bases line up with TRBD1. The V and J ends lost 7 bases and 2 bases, in that order; junction bases with no gene match: 8. This CDR3 is built from 15 residues. Germline V gives CDR1 SNHLY, CDR2 FYNNEI.

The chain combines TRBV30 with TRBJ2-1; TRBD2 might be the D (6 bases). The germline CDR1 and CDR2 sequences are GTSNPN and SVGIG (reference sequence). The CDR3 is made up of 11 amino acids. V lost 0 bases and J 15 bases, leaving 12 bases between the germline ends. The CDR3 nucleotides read TGTGCCTGGAGTGTACTGGAGGGGCCGTTCTTC. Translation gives CAWSVLEGPFF.

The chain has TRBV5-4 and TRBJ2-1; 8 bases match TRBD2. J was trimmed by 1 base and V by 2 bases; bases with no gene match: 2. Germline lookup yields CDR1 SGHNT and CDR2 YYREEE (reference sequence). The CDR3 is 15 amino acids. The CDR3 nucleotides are TGTGCCAGCAGCTTAAGCGGGGGATCCTACAATGAGCAGTTCTTC. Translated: CASSLSGGSYNEQFF.

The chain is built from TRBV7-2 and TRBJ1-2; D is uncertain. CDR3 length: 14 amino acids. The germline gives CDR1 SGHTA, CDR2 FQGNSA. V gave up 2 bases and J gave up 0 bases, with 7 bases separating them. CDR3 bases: TGTGCCAGCAGCTTAACAGATACTAACTATGGCTACACCTTC. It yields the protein CASSLTDTNYGYTF.

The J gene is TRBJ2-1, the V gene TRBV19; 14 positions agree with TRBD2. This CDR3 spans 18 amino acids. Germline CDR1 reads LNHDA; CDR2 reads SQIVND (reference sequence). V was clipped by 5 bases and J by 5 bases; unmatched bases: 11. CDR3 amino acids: CASSAEGLAGAGNNEQFF. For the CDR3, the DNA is TGTGCCAGTAGTGCGGAGGGACTAGCGGGAGCGGGGAACAATGAGCAGTTCTTC.

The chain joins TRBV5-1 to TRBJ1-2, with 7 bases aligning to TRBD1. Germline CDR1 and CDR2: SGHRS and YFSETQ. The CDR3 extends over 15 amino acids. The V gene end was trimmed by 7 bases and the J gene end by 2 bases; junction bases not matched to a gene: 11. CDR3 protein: CASGPGTASNYGYTF. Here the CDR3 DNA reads TGCGCCAGCGGACCTGGGACAGCATCCAACTATGGCTACACCTTC.

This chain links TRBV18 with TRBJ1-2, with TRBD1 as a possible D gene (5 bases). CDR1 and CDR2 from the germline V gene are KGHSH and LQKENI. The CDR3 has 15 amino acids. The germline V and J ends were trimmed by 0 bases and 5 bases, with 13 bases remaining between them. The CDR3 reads CASSPPGREYYGYTF. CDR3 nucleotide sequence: TGTGCCAGCTCACCACCGGGCAGGGAATATTATGGCTACACCTTC.

For the CDR3, the DNA is TGCAGCGGCTGGGACAGGGGGAACAATGAGCAGTTCTTC. The encoded protein is CSGWDRGNNEQFF. The chain recombines TRBV29-1 with TRBJ2-1; 11 positions match TRBD1. This CDR3 has 13 residues. Germline V lookup: CDR1 SQVTM, CDR2 ANQGSEA. V trimming: 7 bases; J trimming: 5 bases; junction bases outside the gene matches: 4.

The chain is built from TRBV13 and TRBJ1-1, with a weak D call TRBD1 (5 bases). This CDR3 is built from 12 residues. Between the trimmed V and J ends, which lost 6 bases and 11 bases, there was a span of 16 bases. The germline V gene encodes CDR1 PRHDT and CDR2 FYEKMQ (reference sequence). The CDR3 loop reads CASRLHPGGAFF. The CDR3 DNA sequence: TGTGCCAGCAGATTACATCCCGGGGGGGCTTTCTTT.

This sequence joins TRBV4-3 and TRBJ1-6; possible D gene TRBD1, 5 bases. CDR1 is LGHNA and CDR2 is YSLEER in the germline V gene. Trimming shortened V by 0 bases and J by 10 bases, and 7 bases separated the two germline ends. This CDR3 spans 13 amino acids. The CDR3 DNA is TGCGCCAGCAGCCAAGAGGACAACTCACCCCTCCACTTT. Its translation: CASSQEDNSPLHF.

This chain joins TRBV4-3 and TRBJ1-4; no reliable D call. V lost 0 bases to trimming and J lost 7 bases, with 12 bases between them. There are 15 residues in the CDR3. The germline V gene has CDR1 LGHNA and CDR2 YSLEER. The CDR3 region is CASSQDQADFEKLFF. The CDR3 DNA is TGCGCCAGCAGCCAAGATCAAGCAGACTTTGAAAAACTGTTTTTT.

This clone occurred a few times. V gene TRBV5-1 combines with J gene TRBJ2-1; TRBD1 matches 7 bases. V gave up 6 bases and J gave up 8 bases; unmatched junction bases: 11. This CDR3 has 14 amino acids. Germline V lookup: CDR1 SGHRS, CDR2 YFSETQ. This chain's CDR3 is CASTRDRGFHEQFF. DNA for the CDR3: TGCGCCAGCACCCGGGACAGAGGATTCCATGAGCAGTTCTTC.

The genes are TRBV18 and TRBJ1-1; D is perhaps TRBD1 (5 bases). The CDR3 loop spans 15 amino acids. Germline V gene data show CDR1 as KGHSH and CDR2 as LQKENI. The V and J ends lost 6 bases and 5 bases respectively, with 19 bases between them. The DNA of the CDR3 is TGTGCCAGCTCGCCAGGAAGGGGTCTAGGAACTGAAGCTTTCTTT. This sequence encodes CASSPGRGLGTEAFF.

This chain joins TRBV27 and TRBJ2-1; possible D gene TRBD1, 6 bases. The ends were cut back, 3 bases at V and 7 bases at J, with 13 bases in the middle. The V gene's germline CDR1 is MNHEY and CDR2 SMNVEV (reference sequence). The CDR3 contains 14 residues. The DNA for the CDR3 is TGTGCCAGCAGTTTGACGGACAGCCGTAATGAGCAGTTCTTC. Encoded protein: CASSLTDSRNEQFF.

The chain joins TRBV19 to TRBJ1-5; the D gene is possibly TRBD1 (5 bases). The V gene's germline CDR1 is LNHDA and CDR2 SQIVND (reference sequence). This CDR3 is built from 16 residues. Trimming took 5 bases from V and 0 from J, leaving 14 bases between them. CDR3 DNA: TGTGCCAGTAGTTCTCCTTACAGGCATAGCAATCAGCCCCAGCATTTT. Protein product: CASSSPYRHSNQPQHF.

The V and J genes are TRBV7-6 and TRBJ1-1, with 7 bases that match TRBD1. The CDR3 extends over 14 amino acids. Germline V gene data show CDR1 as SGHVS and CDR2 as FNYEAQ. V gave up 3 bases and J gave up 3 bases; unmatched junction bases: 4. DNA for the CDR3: TGTGCCAGCAGCTTCGGCAGGGGGGACACTGAAGCTTTCTTT. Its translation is CASSFGRGDTEAFF.

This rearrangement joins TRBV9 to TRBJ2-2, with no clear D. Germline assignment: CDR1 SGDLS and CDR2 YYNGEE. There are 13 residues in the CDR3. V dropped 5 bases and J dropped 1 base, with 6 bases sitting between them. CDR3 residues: CASRSGNTGELFF. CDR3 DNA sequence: TGTGCCAGCAGGAGTGGGAACACCGGGGAGCTGTTTTTT.